Below are 9 T cell receptor beta chains sequenced from a single sample in a study of high-grade serous ovarian cancer treatment subgroups. The tumor samples were collected prior to definitive surgery or chemotherapy. This table comes from immunoSEQ multiplex PCR, and its TCRdb copy is limited to in-frame clones, with some not included. The sample carries about 11,000 clones, under 85% recorded once. The source material was tumor tissue. These receptor sequences come from a human donor with high-grade serous ovarian cancer.

This clone was observed a single time. J is TRBJ2-7 and V is TRBV19, with TRBD1 matching 10 bases. Unmatched junction bases numbered 5, after V lost 4 bases and J lost 2 bases. From germline, CDR1 is LNHDA and CDR2 SQIVND (reference sequence). This CDR3 has 15 residues. CDR3 sequence (DNA): TGTGCCAGTAGTACGACAGGGGGCGGCCCCTACGAGCAGTACTTC. It translates to CASSTTGGGPYEQYF. Complete variable domain (other parts from reference TRBV19 and TRBJ2-7): DGGITQSPKYLFRKEGQNVTLSCEQNLNHDAMYWYRQDPGQGLRLIYYSQIVNDFQKGDIAEGYSVSREKKESFPLTVTSAQKNPTAFYLCASSTTGGGPYEQYFGPGTRLTVT.

The chain uses TRBV10-1 and TRBJ1-5, with 12 bases identical to TRBD1. The V and J ends lost 7 bases and 0 bases, in that order; junction bases with no gene match: 10. The CDR3 runs to 18 residues. Germline values: CDR1 WNHNN, CDR2 SYGVQD (reference sequence). CDR3 nucleotide sequence: TGCGCCAGCACCGGGGACAGGGGGCGAAGGGATAGCAATCAGCCCCAGCATTTT. This gives the protein CASTGDRGRRDSNQPQHF.

This sequence joins TRBV18 and TRBJ2-7; no definite D call. V lost 3 bases and J lost 6, with 15 bases in between. Germline V gene sequence: CDR1 KGHSH, CDR2 LQKENI. CDR3 length: 14 amino acids. The CDR3 sequence: CASSPDAAAIEQYF. The CDR3 DNA reads as TGTGCCAGCTCACCGGACGCAGCCGCGATCGAGCAGTACTTC.

V usage is TRBV27 and J usage is TRBJ2-7; tentative D call: TRBD2 (5 bases). Germline-derived CDR1 and CDR2 are MNHEY and SMNVEV (reference sequence). This CDR3 is 16 amino acids long. V was trimmed by 5 bases and J by 1 base, leaving 18 bases between them. The CDR3 loop is CASSLFSGSTSYEQYF. CDR3 sequence (DNA): TGTGCCAGCAGTCTGTTCTCGGGGTCAACTTCCTACGAGCAGTACTTC.

Here the CDR3 DNA reads TGCAGCGAAACTGAACCCGACAGGGGCGGGGGCTACACCTTC. It codes for CSETEPDRGGGYTF. This sequence joins TRBV29-1 and TRBJ1-2; 8 bases align to TRBD1. With 7 bases clipped from V and 8 bases from J, the junction kept 15 bases outside the gene matches. The CDR3 consists of 14 residues. The germline V gene encodes CDR1 SQVTM and CDR2 ANQGSEA.

The genes are TRBV5-8 and TRBJ2-1; D uncertain. CDR1 is SGHTS and CDR2 is YDEGEE in the germline V gene. Trimming took 1 base from V and 8 from J, leaving 19 bases between them. The CDR3 covers 16 residues. The CDR3 bases are TGTGCCAGCAGCTTGACGGTGAGCCGTAACAGCGATGAGCAGTTCTTC. Its translation is CASSLTVSRNSDEQFF.

This clone has only one observation. The chain is built from TRBV5-1 and TRBJ2-1; D gene ambiguous. Looked up from germline, CDR1 is SGHRS and CDR2 is YFSETQ. Between the trimmed V and J ends, which lost 6 bases and 6 bases, there was a span of 13 bases. This CDR3 spans 13 amino acids. The chain's CDR3 is CASTPAPINEQFF. The CDR3 DNA follows: TGCGCCAGCACTCCCGCTCCTATCAATGAGCAGTTCTTC.

CDR3 sequence reads: CASRASDYGYTF. As DNA, the CDR3 is TGTGCCAGCCGCGCCTCAGACTATGGCTACACCTTC. This sequence joins TRBV28 and TRBJ1-2; D unclear. Trimming removed 8 bases at V and 3 bases at J, with 10 bases between. CDR3 length: 12 amino acids. The germline V gene has CDR1 MDHEN and CDR2 SYDVKM.

The rearrangement links TRBV5-1 to TRBJ2-1; unclear D gene. The V gene's germline CDR1 is SGHRS and CDR2 YFSETQ. V lost 4 bases, J lost 4 bases, and 21 bases lay in between. CDR3 length equals 17 residues. The DNA of the CDR3 is TGCGCCAGCAGCCCGGGTAGGGCGGACCAAAAGTACAATGAGCAGTTCTTC. It translates to CASSPGRADQKYNEQFF.